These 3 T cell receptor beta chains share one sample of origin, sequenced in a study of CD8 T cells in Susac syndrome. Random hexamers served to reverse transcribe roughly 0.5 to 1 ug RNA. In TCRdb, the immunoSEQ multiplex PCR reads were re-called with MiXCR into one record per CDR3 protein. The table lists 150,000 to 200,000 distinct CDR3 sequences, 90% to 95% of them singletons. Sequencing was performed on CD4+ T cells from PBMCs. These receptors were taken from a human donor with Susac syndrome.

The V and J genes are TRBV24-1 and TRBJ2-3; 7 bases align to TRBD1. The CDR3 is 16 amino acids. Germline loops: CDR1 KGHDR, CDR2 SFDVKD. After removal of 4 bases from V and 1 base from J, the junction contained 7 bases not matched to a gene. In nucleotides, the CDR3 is TGTGCCACCAGTGACCCCGACAGGGTGGGCACAGATACGCAGTATTTT. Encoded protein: CATSDPDRVGTDTQYF.

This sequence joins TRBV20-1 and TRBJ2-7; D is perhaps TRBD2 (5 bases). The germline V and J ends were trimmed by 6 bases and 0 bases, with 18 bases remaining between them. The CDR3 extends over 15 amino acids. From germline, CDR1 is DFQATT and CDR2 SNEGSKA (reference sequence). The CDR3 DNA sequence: TGCAGTGCAACAGACGCGGGCAAACTCTCCTACGAGCAGTACTTC. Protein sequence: CSATDAGKLSYEQYF.

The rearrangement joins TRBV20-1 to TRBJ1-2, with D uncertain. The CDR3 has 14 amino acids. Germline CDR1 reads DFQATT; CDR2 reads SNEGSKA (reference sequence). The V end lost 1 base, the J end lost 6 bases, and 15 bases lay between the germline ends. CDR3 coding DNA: TGCAGTGCTAGAGTGGGAAGCCCTGCCGATGGCTACACCTTC. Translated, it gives CSARVGSPADGYTF.